This is a list of T cell receptor beta chains from one sample in a study of human T cells and chemical hapten exposure. TCRdb reprocessed the RACE reads via MiXCR and lists one record per CDR3 protein. The sample consists of about 80,000 distinct CDR3 sequences, about a tenth of them appearing once. The starting material was whole blood, obtained in connection with sensitization to the hapten diphenylcyclopropenone (DPC). The receptor set was obtained from a woman between 50 and 59 years old with alopecia areata. Some clones in this sample may be carry-over from other donors' samples. CDR3s include the opening cysteine and the closing phenylalanine or tryptophan. The D gene is left open where the match is weak. Size values are once, few and many counts, or a class for expanded clones, and some rows have none.

V gene	clone size	D gene	J gene	CDR3 protein	CDR3 DNA
TRBV3-1	.	.	TRBJ1-1	CASSQGGPAFF	TGTGCCAGCAGCCAAGGAGGTCCGGCTTTCTTT
TRBV2	.	.	TRBJ2-7	CATSRGAYEQYF	TGTGCCACCAGCCGGGGGGCGTACGAGCAGTACTTC
TRBV18	few	.	TRBJ1-2	CASSPPGPDYGYTF	TGTGCCAGCTCACCACCCGGGCCCGACTATGGCTACACCTTC
TRBV6-2/TRBV6-3	many	TRBD1	TRBJ2-7	CASRRTGSSYEQYF	TGTGCCAGCAGACGGACAGGAAGCTCCTACGAGCAGTACTTC
TRBV30	few	.	TRBJ1-2	CAWSRFRNYGYTF	TGTGCCTGGAGTCGGTTCAGGAACTATGGCTACACCTTC
TRBV29-1	.	.	TRBJ2-5	CSVGAGQETQYF	TGCAGCGTTGGGGCAGGGCAAGAGACCCAGTACTTC
TRBV12-3/TRBV12-4	.	.	TRBJ2-1	CASSFNGRTNEQFF	TGTGCCAGCAGTTTTAACGGGAGAACCAATGAGCAGTTCTTC
TRBV2	many	.	TRBJ2-3	CAGEGMDTQYF	TGTGCCGGTGAGGGGATGGATACGCAGTATTTT
TRBV10-2	few	TRBD1	TRBJ1-1	CASSESLSAGGNTEAFF	TGCGCCAGCAGTGAGTCGCTCTCGGCAGGGGGCAACACTGAAGCTTTCTTT
TRBV7-3	.	TRBD1	TRBJ1-1	CASSLRRLGQGSEAFF	TGTGCCAGCAGCTTACGCCGGCTGGGACAGGGGAGTGAAGCTTTCTTT
TRBV25-1	many	.	TRBJ2-6	CASNTGPAGANVLTF	TGTGCCAGCAACACAGGCCCTGCTGGGGCCAACGTCCTGACTTTC
TRBV18	many	.	TRBJ1-1	CASSLKDLSTEAFF	TGTGCCAGCTCACTTAAGGACCTGAGCACTGAAGCTTTCTTT
TRBV3-1	many	TRBD1	TRBJ1-1	CASSHTGDNTEAFF	TGTGCCAGCAGCCATACAGGGGATAACACTGAAGCTTTCTTT
TRBV21-1	few	.	TRBJ2-7	CASSKWASGSHEQYF	.
TRBV5-1	few	TRBD1	TRBJ1-6	CASSLTGVSPLHF	TGCGCCAGCAGCTTGACAGGGGTTTCACCCCTCCACTTT
TRBV7-6	many	.	TRBJ2-3	CASSFGLKDTQYF	TGTGCCAGCAGCTTCGGTCTCAAAGATACGCAGTATTTT
TRBV7-2	.	TRBD1	TRBJ2-5	CASSLVSQGVQETQYF	TGTGCCAGCAGCTTAGTGTCACAGGGGGTCCAAGAGACCCAGTACTTC
TRBV7-9	.	.	TRBJ2-7	CASSKRQETYEQYF	TGTGCCAGCAGCAAGCGACAGGAAACCTACGAGCAGTACTTC
TRBV11-3	many	TRBD1	TRBJ2-7	CASSFEGAREQYF	TGTGCCAGCAGCTTTGAGGGGGCAAGGGAGCAGTACTTC
TRBV7-9	.	TRBD1	TRBJ2-5	CASSLATGGPQETQYF	TGTGCCAGCAGCTTAGCGACAGGGGGGCCTCAAGAGACCCAGTACTTC
TRBV15	few	.	TRBJ2-3	CATSRDRQATDTQYF	TGTGCCACCAGCAGAGATAGACAGGCTACAGATACGCAGTATTTT
TRBV5-1	few	TRBD1	TRBJ1-4	CASSSGQGMTLRTNEKLFF	TGCGCCAGCAGCTCCGGACAGGGGATGACGTTGAGAACTAATGAAAAACTGTTTTTT
TRBV14	.	.	TRBJ2-2	CASSQDMRLGGELFF	TGTGCCAGCAGCCAAGATATGCGGTTGGGCGGGGAGCTGTTTTTT
TRBV7-2	.	.	TRBJ2-6	CASSPGWANVLTF	TGTGCCAGCAGCCCGGGCTGGGCCAACGTCCTGACTTTC
TRBV7-9	few	.	TRBJ2-2	CASSPRQNTGELFF	TGTGCCAGCAGCCCCAGGCAGAACACCGGGGAGCTGTTTTTT
TRBV23-1	.	.	TRBJ2-3	CASSQLRESTGTQYF	TGCGCCAGCAGTCAATTGCGAGAATCCACGGGTACGCAGTATTTT
TRBV4-2	.	TRBD2	TRBJ2-5	CASSQEGREGETQYF	TGTGCCAGCAGCCAAGAGGGCCGGGAGGGAGAGACCCAGTACTTC
TRBV19	few	TRBD2	TRBJ2-1	CASSMGTSGRNEQFF	TGTGCCAGTAGTATGGGGACTAGCGGCAGGAATGAGCAGTTCTTC
TRBV6-2/TRBV6-3	few	.	TRBJ2-3	CASSYSSPRDTQYF	TGTGCCAGCAGTTACTCGTCCCCACGGGATACGCAGTATTTT
TRBV25-1	few	.	TRBJ1-6	CASSENRANSPLHF	TGTGCCAGCAGTGAGAACAGGGCTAATTCACCCCTCCACTTT
TRBV12-2	few	.	TRBJ2-5	CASRLGGLQTTQYF	TGTGCAAGTCGCTTAGGGGGACTCCAAACGACCCAGTACTTC
TRBV5-1	many	.	TRBJ1-5	CASSPDSSNQPQHF	TGCGCCAGCAGCCCCGACAGTAGCAATCAGCCCCAGCATTTT